Listed here are 2 T cell receptor beta chains from one sample, sequenced in a study of T-cell reconstitution after alpha-beta-depleted transplantation in children (dated by TCRdb to the mid-2010s). Library preparation employed PCR. Sequencing was performed on an Illumina HiSeq 2500. Molecular barcoding was employed in the preparation of TCR libraries, with unique molecular identifiers being used to normalize TCRbeta repertoire quantification. TCRdb took the public reads, trimmed them with fastp at Q25, ran MiXCR for clone calling and kept in-frame beta chains. Every entry covers one CDR3 protein and lists the most common genes and DNA from its rows. This sample gives over 300,000 distinct CDR3 sequences in total; 10% to 13% of them show up just once. The ten biggest clones cover about 2.3% of the sample. The sample was PBMCs from the stem cell graft donor, taken from the stem cell graft. These receptors came from a human donor who donated a stem cell graft to a child with acute lymphoblastic leukemia.

The chain joins TRBV7-2 to TRBJ2-7, with D perhaps TRBD1 (5 bases). Germline V gene sequence: CDR1 SGHTA, CDR2 FQGNSA. Trimming removed 3 bases at V and 1 base at J, with 10 bases between. This CDR3 is built from 14 residues. CDR3 sequence reads: CASSFSRVSYEQYF. CDR3 DNA: TGTGCCAGCAGCTTTTCCAGGGTGTCCTACGAGCAGTACTTC.

This clonotype was seen repeatedly, ten times or more. The chain uses TRBV28 and TRBJ2-7; 10 bases line up with TRBD2. V dropped 5 bases and J dropped 4; count of bases not matched to a gene: 11. CDR3 length: 16 residues. CDR1 is MDHEN and CDR2 is SYDVKM in the germline V gene. In nucleotides, the CDR3 is TGTGCCAGCAGTCCGCACAGCAGCGGGAGGGGGTACGAGCAGTACTTC. It encodes CASSPHSSGRGYEQYF.